This record covers a single T cell receptor (beta chain). What it binds is not known. The data originate from a study of T cell responses to AZD1222 COVID-19 vaccine. General study findings and limits: Donors were chiefly white British, with a greater number of females, and clonal diversity was perhaps underestimated.

V lost 8 bases to trimming and J lost 0 bases, with 5 bases between them. The CDR3 runs 12 residues. Germline values: CDR1 MNHNS, CDR2 SASEGT. Generated by immunoSEQ multiplex PCR, the TCRdb table keeps only in-frame clones and is missing some. This repertoire shows some 150,000 clones, approximately 89% found once; its top ten account for 4% to 6%. This sequence originates from an adult in good health. V and J are TRBV6-1 and TRBJ1-5; D gene uncertain. The sequencing here drew on peripheral blood, taken on day 0 of AZD1222 vaccination. In DNA, the CDR3 is TGTGCCAGCTATGGTAGCAATCAGCCCCAGCATTTT. It translates to CASYGSNQPQHF.